Below are 19 T cell receptor beta chains sequenced from a single sample in a study of response to subunit inactivated influenza vaccine. TCRdb re-called the RT-PCR reads through MiXCR, storing one row per CDR3 protein. This table holds 700,000 to 800,000 distinct CDR3 sequences, around 20% found once. The specimen was PBMCs from blood, collected less than 6 days after vaccination. The receptors derive from a middle-aged man who received an inactivated influenza vaccine.

This clonotype was picked up a small number of times. The rearrangement uses TRBV20-1 and TRBJ2-5; D is perhaps TRBD1 (6 bases). CDR1 DFQATT and CDR2 SNEGSKA come from the germline V gene (reference sequence). CDR3 size: 14 residues. Trimming pared 1 base from V and 4 bases from J, leaving 13 bases between. CDR3 coding DNA: TGCAGTGCTAGAGCTATGGACAGAAGAGAGACCCAGTACTTC. Translated, it gives CSARAMDRRETQYF.

This clonotype was counted between two and nine times. The V and J genes are TRBV6-2 or TRBV6-3 and TRBJ1-5; tentative D call: TRBD1 (5 bases). The CDR3 extends over 14 amino acids. Germline V gives CDR1 MNHEY, CDR2 SVGEGT. V was pared by 5 bases and J by 4 bases, with 12 bases between. CDR3 coding DNA: TGTGCCAGCAGTGACAAGGGGCTTAATCAGCCCCAGCATTTT. It codes for CASSDKGLNQPQHF.

This clonotype was found many times. CDR3: CASTWTRQEDGYTF. CDR3 in DNA: TGTGCCAGCACGTGGACGCGACAGGAGGATGGCTACACCTTC. The chain is built from TRBV7-2 and TRBJ1-2; D might be TRBD1 (6 bases). The CDR3 is made up of 14 amino acids. Germline V gene lookup returns CDR1 SGHTA and CDR2 FQGNSA. V lost 7 bases and J 6 bases, leaving 18 bases between the germline ends. Filled out from reference TRBV7-2 and TRBJ1-2, the complete variable domain reads GAGVSQSPSNKVTEKGKDVELRCDPISGHTALYWYRQSLGQGLEFLIYFQGNSAPDKSGLPSDRFSAERTGGSVSTLTIQRTQQEDSAVYLCASTWTRQEDGYTFGSGTRLTVV.

This clonotype was observed a few times. The chain couples TRBV20-1 to TRBJ2-2, with D possibly called TRBD1 or TRBD2 (5 bases each). The CDR3 consists of 14 residues. V was trimmed by 5 bases and J by 5 bases, leaving 15 bases between them. Germline loops: CDR1 DFQATT, CDR2 SNEGSKA (reference sequence). The CDR3 sequence: CSAGDQPGTGELFF. The CDR3 bases are TGCAGTGCTGGGGACCAACCGGGGACCGGGGAGCTGTTTTTT.

The CDR3 DNA follows: TGTGCCAGCAGCAGTATTGACAGGGGGTATCCCTCTGGGGCCAACGTCCTGACTTTC. Amino acid sequence: CASSSIDRGYPSGANVLTF. V gene TRBV4-2 combines with J gene TRBJ2-6, with TRBD1 matching over 9 bases. This CDR3 has 19 amino acids. The ends lost 5 bases at V and 0 bases at J; junction bases unmatched: 11. Germline V gives CDR1 LGHNA, CDR2 YNFKEQ.

The rearrangement links TRBV20-1 to TRBJ2-7; the match to TRBD2 covers 7 bases. V shed 6 bases, J shed 3 bases, and the junction held 14 bases outside the gene matches. Germline loops: CDR1 DFQATT, CDR2 SNEGSKA (reference sequence). The CDR3 consists of 15 residues. The CDR3 protein is CSAAAGGSPNYEQYF. The CDR3 coding sequence is TGCAGTGCGGCGGCGGGCGGGAGTCCCAACTACGAGCAGTACTTC.

This clonotype was counted a few times. The chain is built from TRBV28 and TRBJ2-1, with D tentatively TRBD2 (5 bases). This CDR3 region has 15 residues. V was pared by 5 bases and J by 0 bases, with 11 bases between. The germline CDR1 and CDR2 sequences are MDHEN and SYDVKM. Written as DNA, the CDR3 is TGTGCCAGCAGTGACGGACGGGACTCCTACAATGAGCAGTTCTTC. Translated, it gives CASSDGRDSYNEQFF.

The rearrangement uses TRBV12-3 or TRBV12-4 and TRBJ2-7, with 7 bases lining up with TRBD2. This CDR3 is built from 12 residues. The J segment lost 9 bases and the V segment lost 7 bases, leaving 9 bases of the junction unmatched. CDR3 coding DNA: TGTGCCAGCACCGTGGGGGGGTTTGGGCAGTACTTC. It is translated as CASTVGGFGQYF.

This clonotype was seen more than once but under ten times. This chain uses TRBV25-1 with TRBJ2-5, with a tentative D call TRBD1 (6 bases). The length of the CDR3 is 16 residues. Per germline, CDR1 MGHDK and CDR2 SYGVNS. Trimming cost V 3 bases and J 2 bases, with 16 bases left between them. The CDR3 reads CASSDRGRGHQETQYF. DNA of the CDR3: TGTGCCAGCAGTGATCGTGGCCGGGGACATCAAGAGACCCAGTACTTC.

The chain couples TRBV28 to TRBJ2-2; TRBD2 matches 7 bases. The CDR3 totals 16 residues. V trimming: 5 bases; J trimming: 4 bases; junction bases outside the gene matches: 10. Germline V gives CDR1 MDHEN, CDR2 SYDVKM. The CDR3 region is CASSLNRDYITGELFF. The CDR3, as DNA: TGTGCCAGCAGTCTAAATAGGGACTATATCACCGGGGAGCTGTTTTTT.

This chain connects TRBV6-5 to TRBJ2-2; a possible D gene is TRBD1 (6 bases). CDR1 and CDR2 from the germline V gene are MNHEY and SVGAGI. V was trimmed by 0 bases and J by 1 base, leaving 9 bases between them. This CDR3 is 16 amino acids long. CDR3 loop: CASSYSIRGNTGELFF. The CDR3 coding sequence is TGTGCCAGCAGTTACTCGATCAGGGGGAACACCGGGGAGCTGTTTTTT.

This clonotype appeared a few times. This chain connects TRBV11-2 to TRBJ2-6; D may be TRBD1 or TRBD2 (6 bases each). This CDR3 has 17 residues. Per the germline V gene, CDR1 is SGHAT and CDR2 is FQNNGV. The V and J ends lost 8 bases and 2 bases respectively, with 19 bases between them. Here the CDR3 reads CASGRGRGLTGANVLTF. The CDR3 DNA is TGTGCCAGCGGCAGGGGCAGGGGACTCACTGGGGCCAACGTCCTGACTTTC.

This clonotype was picked up one time. Mismatch with germline at one junction end may stem from a read error. The chain couples TRBV28 to TRBJ2-7; 11 bases map to TRBD1. The CDR3 has 17 amino acids. CDR1 is MDHEN and CDR2 is SYDVKM in the germline V gene. The CDR3 loop is CASSPTGTGGPKGERYF. In DNA form, the CDR3 reads TGTGCCAGCAGTCCGACCGGGACAGGGGGGCCAAAGGGCGAGCGGTACTTC. Based on the CDR3 plus reference TRBV28 and TRBJ2-7, the full variable domain is DVKVTQSSRYLVKRTGEKVFLECVQDMDHENMFWYRQDPGLGLRLIYFSYDVKMKEKGDIPEGYSVSREKKERFSLILESASTNQTSMYLCASSPTGTGGPKGERYFGPGTRLTVT.

This clonotype was seen many times. V is TRBV12-3 or TRBV12-4 and J is TRBJ2-1, with 7 bases matching TRBD1. This CDR3 region has 13 residues. V trimming: 3 bases; J trimming: 5 bases; junction bases outside the gene matches: 1. The CDR3, as DNA: TGTGCCAGCAGTTTCGACAGGGACAATGAGCAGTTCTTC. It translates to CASSFDRDNEQFF.

This clonotype appeared a few times. The chain employs TRBV29-1 and TRBJ1-1, with a weak D call TRBD1 (5 bases). V lost 3 bases and J lost 12, with 14 bases in between. This CDR3 comprises 11 residues. CDR1 SQVTM and CDR2 ANQGSEA come from the germline V gene. The CDR3 sequence is CSVDSGVKTFF. CDR3 DNA sequence: TGCAGCGTTGATTCGGGGGTCAAAACTTTCTTT.

This clonotype was detected a few times. The chain carries TRBV7-2 and TRBJ1-6; weak D call: TRBD1 (5 bases). The CDR3 runs 15 residues. V shed 5 bases and J shed 7 bases, with 15 bases lying between them. Germline V CDR1 and CDR2: SGHTA, FQGNSA. CDR3 region: CASSDDGRANSPLHF. The CDR3 bases are TGTGCCAGCAGCGACGACGGCAGGGCGAATTCACCCCTCCACTTT.

This clonotype was detected a few times. J is TRBJ2-7 and V is TRBV20-1, with D perhaps matching TRBD2 (6 bases). CDR3 size: 14 residues. Germline V gene lookup returns CDR1 DFQATT and CDR2 SNEGSKA (reference sequence). V lost 5 bases and J 5 bases, leaving 19 bases between the germline ends. CDR3 residues: CSAGGIFSNDEQYF. In DNA, the CDR3 is TGCAGTGCTGGAGGGATCTTTTCGAACGACGAGCAGTACTTC.

This clonotype was observed a handful of times. The gene calls are TRBV6-1 and TRBJ2-2; maybe TRBD2 (6 bases). The CDR3 has 14 residues. V shed 5 bases and J shed 5 bases, with 12 bases lying between them. Germline V gives CDR1 MNHNS, CDR2 SASEGT. In DNA, the CDR3 is TGTGCCAGCAGTAGAACTAGCCAAACCGGGGAGCTGTTTTTT. It translates to CASSRTSQTGELFF.

The V gene is TRBV27, the J gene TRBJ2-2, with TRBD1 identical over 7 bases. V shed 5 bases, J shed 5 bases, and the junction held 8 bases outside the gene matches. The CDR3 contains 15 residues. Germline-derived CDR1 and CDR2 are MNHEY and SMNVEV (reference sequence). CDR3 bases: TGTGCCAGCAGTCAAACACAGGGGTGGACCGGGGAGCTGTTTTTT. Residues: CASSQTQGWTGELFF.